What follows is one T cell receptor beta chain and its context. CDR1 and CDR2 from the germline V gene are SEHNR and FQNEAQ (reference sequence). The CDR3 loop spans 13 amino acids. V gave up 5 bases and J gave up 5 bases, with 12 bases separating them. The sample originates from a study of blood T cell repertoires in COVID-19. Original handling: Nucleated cell number was recorded as an estimate derived from reference gene primer amplification. TCRdb keeps only in-frame clones here, not all; method: immunoSEQ multiplex PCR. That table furnishes V, J and clone size, whereas the DNA furnished D and trimming. The sample consists of about 260,000 clones, about 90% of them appearing once.

The TCR sequence derives from a woman between 45 and 60 years old who had recovered from COVID-19. This chain joins TRBV7-9 and TRBJ1-1; D call uncertain. Sequencing was carried out using peripheral blood. The CDR3 reads CASSLPPRTEAFF. The CDR3, as DNA: TGTGCCAGCAGCCTGCCTCCCAGGACTGAAGCTTTCTTT. The entire variable domain, with the rest obtained from reference TRBV7-9 and TRBJ1-1, is as follows: DTGVSQNPRHKITKRGQNVTFRCDPISEHNRLYWYRQTLGQGPEFLTYFQNEAQLEKSRLLSDRFSAERPKGSFSTLEIQRTEQGDSAMYLCASSLPPRTEAFFGQGTRLTVV.